These 4 T cell receptor beta chains share one sample of origin, sequenced in a study of molecular identifiers for immune sequencing clone quantification. MiXCR, applied by TCRdb to the PCR reads, yields one record per CDR3 protein. The data show roughly 100,000 distinct CDR3 sequences, less than 35% seen once. Specimen: naive CD8+ T cells from blood, with Jurkat cell RNA spiked in. The subset here: FACS-sorted CD8+CD4-CCR7+CD45RA+ naive T cells. These receptors came from a human donor in good health. Some libraries in this study had Jurkat cell RNA spiked in.

This clonotype showed up many times. This chain joins TRBV7-2 and TRBJ2-4, with 9 bases identical to TRBD1. The V gene's germline CDR1 is SGHTA and CDR2 FQGNSA. The CDR3 loop spans 13 amino acids. The ends lost 5 bases at V and 13 bases at J; junction bases unmatched: 9. This CDR3 is CASSLTGQGRQYF. The CDR3 nucleotides read TGTGCCAGCAGCCTAACGGGACAGGGAAGGCAGTACTTC. Supplemented by reference TRBV7-2 and TRBJ2-4, the full variable domain reads GAGVSQSPSNKVTEKGKDVELRCDPISGHTALYWYRQSLGQGLEFLIYFQGNSAPDKSGLPSDRFSAERTGGSVSTLTIQRTQQEDSAVYLCASSLTGQGRQYFGAGTRLSVL.

The rearrangement joins TRBV4-3 to TRBJ1-1, with D tentatively TRBD1 (5 bases). V lost 0 bases, J lost 4 bases, and 9 bases lay in between. The CDR3 totals 14 residues. Germline loops: CDR1 LGHNA, CDR2 YSLEER. The CDR3 DNA is TGCGCCAGCAGCCAAGACAGGGATGCCACTGAAGCTTTCTTT. Translating it yields CASSQDRDATEAFF.

The chain uses TRBV28 and TRBJ2-7; 8 nucleotides agree with TRBD2. Trimming took 3 bases from V and 5 from J; bases not matched to a gene: 12. The CDR3 is 16 amino acids. CDR1 and CDR2 from the germline V gene are MDHEN and SYDVKM. CDR3 sequence (DNA): TGTGCCAGCAGTTTTCCTGCACCGGGAGGGGGTAACGAGCAGTACTTC. Its translation is CASSFPAPGGGNEQYF.

V is TRBV29-1 and J is TRBJ2-7, with 11 bases that match TRBD2. The junction had 15 bases not matched to a gene; V was cut back by 7 bases and J by 1 base. Germline V gene lookup returns CDR1 SQVTM and CDR2 ANQGSEA. The CDR3 covers 17 residues. This CDR3 reads CSAMLVPSGRLSYEQYF. Written as DNA, the CDR3 is TGCAGCGCAATGCTAGTTCCTAGCGGGAGGCTTTCCTACGAGCAGTACTTC.